This paragraph reports one TCR beta chain. This record comes from a study of blood T cell repertoires in COVID-19. Study information: Donors in the United States, Italy and Spain gave samples during acute or convalescent COVID-19.

The CDR3 has 17 residues. Germline values: CDR1 SGHDN, CDR2 FVKESK. J gave up 6 bases and V 0 bases, and 10 bases lay outside the gene matches. TCRdb's table, derived via immunoSEQ multiplex PCR, lists solely in-frame clones and lacks some. This sample yields some 150,000 clones, of which roughly 87% are seen a single time; 1.5% to 2% belongs to the top ten. The sample taken for sequencing was peripheral blood. The clonotype originates from a human donor in a cohort sampled during active COVID-19. V gene TRBV14 combines with J gene TRBJ2-3; 9 positions agree with TRBD2. DNA for the CDR3: TGTGCCAGCAGCCAAGATTCGGCGGGGGGGCCGAGGGATACGCAGTATTTT. Its translation: CASSQDSAGGPRDTQYF.